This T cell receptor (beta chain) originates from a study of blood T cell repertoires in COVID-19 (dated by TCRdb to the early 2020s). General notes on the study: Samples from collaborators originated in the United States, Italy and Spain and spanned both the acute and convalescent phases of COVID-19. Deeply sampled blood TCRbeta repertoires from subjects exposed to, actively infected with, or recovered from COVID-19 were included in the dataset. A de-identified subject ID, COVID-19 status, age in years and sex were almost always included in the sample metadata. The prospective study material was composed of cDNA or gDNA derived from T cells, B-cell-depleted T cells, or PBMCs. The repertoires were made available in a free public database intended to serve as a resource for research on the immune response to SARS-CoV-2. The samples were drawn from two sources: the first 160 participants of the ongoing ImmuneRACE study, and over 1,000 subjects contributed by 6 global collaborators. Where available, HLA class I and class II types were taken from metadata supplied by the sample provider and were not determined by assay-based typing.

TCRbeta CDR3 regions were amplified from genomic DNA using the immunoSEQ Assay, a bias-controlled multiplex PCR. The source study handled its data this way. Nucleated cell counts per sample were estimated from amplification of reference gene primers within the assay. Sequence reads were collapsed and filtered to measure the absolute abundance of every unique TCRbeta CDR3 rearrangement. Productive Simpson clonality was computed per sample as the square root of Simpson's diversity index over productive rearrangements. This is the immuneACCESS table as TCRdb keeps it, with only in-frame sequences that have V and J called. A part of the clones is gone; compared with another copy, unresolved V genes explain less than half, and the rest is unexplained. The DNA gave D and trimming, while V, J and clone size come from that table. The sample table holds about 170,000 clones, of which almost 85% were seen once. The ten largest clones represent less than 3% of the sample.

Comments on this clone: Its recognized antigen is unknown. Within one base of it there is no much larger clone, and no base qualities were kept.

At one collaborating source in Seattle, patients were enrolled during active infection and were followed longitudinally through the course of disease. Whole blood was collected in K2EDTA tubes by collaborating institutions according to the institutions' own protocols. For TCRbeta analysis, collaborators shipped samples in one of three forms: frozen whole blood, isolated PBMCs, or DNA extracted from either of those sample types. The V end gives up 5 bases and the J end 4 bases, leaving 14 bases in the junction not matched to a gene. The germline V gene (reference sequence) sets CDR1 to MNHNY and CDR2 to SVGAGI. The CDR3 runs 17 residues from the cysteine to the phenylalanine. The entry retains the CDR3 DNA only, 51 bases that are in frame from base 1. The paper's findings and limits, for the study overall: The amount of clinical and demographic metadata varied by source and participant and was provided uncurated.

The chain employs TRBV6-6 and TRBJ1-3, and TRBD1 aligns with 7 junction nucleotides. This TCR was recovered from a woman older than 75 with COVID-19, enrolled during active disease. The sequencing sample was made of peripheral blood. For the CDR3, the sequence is CASSPTTGPPSGNTIYF. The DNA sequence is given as TGTGCCAGCAGTCCGACGACAGGGCCCCCCTCGGGAAACACCATATATTTT.